A single sample gave rise to the 27 T cell receptor beta chains below, sequenced in a study of T cell repertoires in cytomegalovirus infection (dated by TCRdb to the late 2010s). Sequencer: Illumina HiSeq 1500. Using fastp trimming at Q25 and MiXCR clonotype assembly, TCRdb reanalyzed the public sequencing data and kept in-frame beta chains. Identical CDR3 proteins give one entry, which carries the most common genes and DNA. The sample profile shows 250,000 to 300,000 distinct CDR3 sequences; roughly 10% of them were found once. The ten biggest clones cover over 13% of the sample. Material: PBMCs. These receptor sequences come from a human donor in good health (CMV status not recorded). Some clones in this sample may be carry-over from other donors' samples.

As to this clonotype: A read error may explain this, as a much larger clone is one base away. This chain joins TRBV7-2 and TRBJ1-1; D gene ambiguous. Trimming cost V 1 base and J 3 bases, with 12 bases left between them. CDR3 length equals 15 residues. Germline-derived CDR1 and CDR2 are SGHTA and FQGNSA. This CDR3 is CASSLDLLGDTEAFF. Here the CDR3 DNA reads TGTGCCAGCAGCTTAGATCTCCTAGGTGACACTGAAGCTTTCTTT.

In this sample, this clonotype turned up a few times. The chain uses TRBV7-2 and TRBJ2-7; weak D call: TRBD2 (6 bases). Between the trimmed V and J ends, which lost 2 bases and 7 bases, there was a span of 18 bases. In germline, CDR1 is SGHTA, CDR2 FQGNSA. The CDR3 covers 15 residues. The CDR3, as DNA: TGTGCCAGCAGCTTATGGGGCGGGGCCGGGGAAGAGCAGTACTTC. It is translated as CASSLWGGAGEEQYF.

This clonotype was seen only a few times. The genes are TRBV15 and TRBJ2-5; no reliable D call. Deletions cut 0 bases from V and 1 base from J, with 18 bases between. Germline V CDR1 and CDR2: LNHNV, YYDKDF (reference sequence). The length of the CDR3 is 18 residues. The DNA of the CDR3 is TGTGCCACCAGCAGAGATATCGGTGCCGAGACAATCCAAGAGACCCAGTACTTC. It codes for CATSRDIGAETIQETQYF.

J is TRBJ2-3 and V is TRBV28; 9 positions match TRBD1. CDR1 MDHEN and CDR2 SYDVKM come from the germline V gene. V trimming: 4 bases; J trimming: 0 bases; junction bases outside the gene matches: 2. The CDR3 totals 15 residues. CDR3 residues: CASSYRGLSTDTQYF. CDR3 in DNA: TGTGCCAGCAGTTACAGGGGGCTAAGCACAGATACGCAGTATTTT.

This clonotype showed up many times. The V gene is TRBV6-1, the J gene TRBJ2-1; 9 nucleotides line up with TRBD2. The CDR3 length is 16 residues. With 0 bases clipped from V and 9 bases from J, the junction kept 9 bases outside the gene matches. Germline assignment: CDR1 MNHNS and CDR2 SASEGT. CDR3 DNA: TGTGCCAGCAGTGAAGCTCTGCGGGGGGGGAAGAGTGAGCAGTTCTTC. Amino acids: CASSEALRGGKSEQFF.

This clonotype appeared a few times. V usage is TRBV28 and J usage is TRBJ1-5, with a tentative D call TRBD1 (5 bases). Germline V gives CDR1 MDHEN, CDR2 SYDVKM. The CDR3 sequence is 14 residues long. Deletions cut 10 bases from V and 0 bases from J, with 13 bases between. The CDR3 DNA follows: TGTGCCAACGGGGGGGGGTATAGCAATCAGCCCCAGCATTTT. It codes for CANGGGYSNQPQHF.

This clonotype has at least ten counts. The chain uses TRBV5-6 and TRBJ1-6; D is perhaps TRBD1 (5 bases). The V end lost 7 bases, the J end lost 6 bases, and 14 bases lay between the germline ends. The CDR3 loop spans 14 amino acids. Germline assignment: CDR1 SGHDT and CDR2 YYEEEE. The DNA for the CDR3 is TGTGCCAGCGGCGATGACAGTCCTAATTCACCCCTCCACTTT. Translated, it gives CASGDDSPNSPLHF.

This clonotype was observed a few times. The chain has TRBV5-8 and TRBJ2-7; D is uncertain. The CDR3 sequence is 11 residues long. CDR1 and CDR2 from the germline V gene are SGHTS and YDEGEE. V was shortened by 4 bases and J by 7 bases, with 9 bases between the two germline ends. The CDR3 nucleotides are TGTGCCAGCAGCATGATTTTGGAGCAGTACTTC. This gives the protein CASSMILEQYF.

This clonotype occurred many times. The V and J genes are TRBV7-2 and TRBJ2-5, with 14 bases that match TRBD2. Per germline, CDR1 SGHTA and CDR2 FQGNSA. The CDR3 is made up of 18 amino acids. V was clipped by 0 bases and J by 5 bases; unmatched bases: 8. The CDR3: CASSLARTSGRRGETQYF. For the CDR3, the DNA is TGTGCCAGCAGCTTAGCTCGGACTAGCGGGAGGCGAGGGGAGACCCAGTACTTC.

This clonotype was seen repeatedly, ten times or more. The chain recombines TRBV7-6 with TRBJ1-5; TRBD1 matches 7 bases. There are 17 residues in the CDR3. Germline trimming cut 5 bases from V and 7 bases from J; bases unmatched to any gene: 17. Per the germline V gene, CDR1 is SGHVS and CDR2 is FNYEAQ. CDR3 in DNA: TGTGCCAGCAGCCTCGCCTCAGGGGGAGGATTTGGGCAGCCCCAGCATTTT. Residues: CASSLASGGGFGQPQHF.

This clonotype was counted ten times or more. The V call is TRBV7-2, the J call TRBJ1-5; 9 positions match TRBD1. Germline values: CDR1 SGHTA, CDR2 FQGNSA. V gave up 3 bases and J gave up 8 bases; unmatched junction bases: 8. This CDR3 spans 15 amino acids. The CDR3 DNA sequence: TGTGCCAGCAGCTTGGGACAGGGCGGGATGGAGCCCCAGCATTTT. This gives the protein CASSLGQGGMEPQHF.

This clonotype was seen repeatedly, ten times or more. The chain recombines TRBV20-1 with TRBJ2-7; D is unclear. CDR1 DFQATT and CDR2 SNEGSKA come from the germline V gene (reference sequence). The CDR3 consists of 17 residues. V was clipped by 0 bases and J by 2 bases, with 20 bases between them. The CDR3: CSARDLALAGTTYEQYF. The DNA of the CDR3 is TGCAGTGCTAGAGATCTGGCCCTCGCAGGAACAACCTACGAGCAGTACTTC.

This chain uses TRBV11-2 with TRBJ2-2, with D unclear. The germline V and J ends were trimmed by 3 bases and 7 bases, with 12 bases remaining between them. Germline V gene data show CDR1 as SGHAT and CDR2 as FQNNGV. CDR3 length: 14 amino acids. CDR3 loop: CASSFAWDVGELFF. The DNA of the CDR3 is TGTGCCAGCAGCTTCGCTTGGGATGTCGGGGAGCTGTTTTTT.

The J gene is TRBJ1-5, the V gene TRBV19; D is undetermined. Germline CDR1 is LNHDA and CDR2 is SQIVND (reference sequence). V dropped 6 bases and J dropped 1 base, with 10 bases sitting between them. CDR3 length: 14 amino acids. CDR3 amino acids: CASSPGMSNQPQHF. In DNA form, the CDR3 reads TGTGCCAGTAGCCCCGGGATGAGCAATCAGCCCCAGCATTTT.

This clonotype showed up many times. This chain connects TRBV7-2 to TRBJ2-7, with 9 bases matching TRBD1. Trimming removed 5 bases from V and 3 bases from J; junction bases left unmatched: 5. Germline assignment: CDR1 SGHTA and CDR2 FQGNSA. This CDR3 has 14 amino acids. The CDR3 nucleotides are TGTGCCAGCAGCCCCGGGACAGGGATCTACGAGCAGTACTTC. It codes for CASSPGTGIYEQYF.

In this sample, this clonotype turned up a few times. The rearrangement joins TRBV7-3 to TRBJ2-3, with 10 bases aligning to TRBD2. The CDR3 consists of 18 residues. V gave up 2 bases and J gave up 2 bases; unmatched junction bases: 10. Germline CDR1 reads SGHTA; CDR2 reads FQGTGA. CDR3 DNA: TGTGCCAGCAGCTTATCCCCTAGCGGGGGTCTGACCACAGATACGCAGTATTTT. Translation: CASSLSPSGGLTTDTQYF.

This clonotype was seen at least ten times. The gene calls are TRBV6-2 or TRBV6-3 and TRBJ1-1, with TRBD1 matching 8 bases. V shed 5 bases and J 0 bases; nucleotides not matched to a gene: 8. Germline V gene data show CDR1 as MNHEY and CDR2 as SVGEGT. The CDR3 totals 16 residues. Here the CDR3 DNA reads TGTGCCAGCAGTCCAAGCAGGGGGCTGATGAACACTGAAGCTTTCTTT. Its protein is CASSPSRGLMNTEAFF.

This clonotype was observed many times. The J gene is TRBJ2-5, the V gene TRBV7-2; D unclear. CDR1 is SGHTA, CDR2 FQGNSA, per germline. The CDR3 runs 12 residues. V lost 1 base, J lost 4 bases, and 4 bases lay in between. This chain's CDR3 is CASSLVIETQYF. CDR3 in DNA: TGTGCCAGCAGCTTAGTGATAGAGACCCAGTACTTC.

V and J are TRBV20-1 and TRBJ2-2; D is perhaps TRBD2 (6 bases). Germline CDR1 is DFQATT and CDR2 is SNEGSKA (reference sequence). The CDR3 runs 15 residues. Trimming took off 3 bases at V and 7 bases at J, with 18 bases between the two ends. CDR3 coding DNA: TGCAGTGCTAGTAGGGGCGGGGCTATCAGCGGGGAGCTGTTTTTT. It translates to CSASRGGAISGELFF.

This clonotype has a count of ten or more. The rearrangement joins TRBV7-2 to TRBJ2-6; D is perhaps TRBD1 (6 bases). The V gene lost 5 bases and the J gene lost 0 bases, with 17 bases spanning the gap. The germline CDR1 and CDR2 sequences are SGHTA and FQGNSA. The CDR3 totals 18 residues. CDR3 protein: CASSHLGGSLSGANVLTF. DNA for the CDR3: TGTGCCAGCAGCCACTTAGGGGGATCCCTCTCTGGGGCCAACGTCCTGACTTTC.

This clonotype has ten or more counts. This chain uses TRBV10-3 with TRBJ2-1; 11 nucleotides match TRBD2. The length of the CDR3 is 15 residues. The V and J ends lost 3 bases and 7 bases, in that order; junction bases with no gene match: 5. CDR1 and CDR2 (germline): ENHRY, SYGVKD. The CDR3 region is CAISDPTSGVNEQFF. CDR3 DNA: TGTGCCATCAGTGATCCGACTAGCGGGGTAAATGAGCAGTTCTTC.

Ten or more counts support this clonotype. The rearrangement links TRBV5-1 to TRBJ1-1; TRBD1 aligns across 9 bases. CDR1 and CDR2 from the germline V gene are SGHRS and YFSETQ. The J segment lost 4 bases and the V segment lost 0 bases, leaving 4 bases of the junction unmatched. This CDR3 is 15 amino acids long. The CDR3 sequence: CASSLETGGFTEAFF. The CDR3 coding sequence is TGCGCCAGCAGCTTGGAAACAGGGGGCTTCACTGAAGCTTTCTTT.

This clonotype occurred many times. The chain couples TRBV7-9 to TRBJ1-5; D remains unclear. CDR3 length: 13 amino acids. V lost 1 base and J lost 5, with 6 bases in between. CDR1 is SEHNR, CDR2 FQNEAQ, per germline (reference sequence). CDR3 bases: TGTGCCAGCAGCTTAGGCGAGTATCAGCCCCAGCATTTT. Translation gives CASSLGEYQPQHF.

In this sample, this clonotype turned up many times. V and J are TRBV4-2 and TRBJ1-5; 9 bases align to TRBD1. The V segment lost 3 bases and the J segment 7 bases; nucleotides outside the gene matches: 4. The germline V gene has CDR1 LGHNA and CDR2 YNFKEQ. The CDR3 has 14 amino acids. For the CDR3, the DNA is TGTGCCAGCAGCCAGGACAGGGGCCGGCAGCCCCAGCATTTT. Translated, it gives CASSQDRGRQPQHF.

This clonotype has ten or more counts. The rearrangement links TRBV7-2 to TRBJ2-7; TRBD2 agrees at 11 bases. Looked up from germline, CDR1 is SGHTA and CDR2 is FQGNSA. CDR3 length: 17 residues. With V trimmed by 1 base and J by 4 bases, 9 bases remained unmatched. The CDR3: CASSLERIAGGGYEQYF. The CDR3 coding sequence is TGTGCCAGCAGCTTAGAGAGGATAGCGGGGGGGGGGTACGAGCAGTACTTC.

This clonotype was observed at least ten times. The chain carries TRBV24-1 and TRBJ2-7, with D possibly matching TRBD2 (7 bases). This CDR3 has 16 amino acids. V lost 4 bases to trimming and J lost 5 bases, with 20 bases between them. The germline V gene encodes CDR1 KGHDR and CDR2 SFDVKD. The chain's CDR3 is CATSDPTGPAGDEQYF. DNA of the CDR3: TGTGCCACCAGTGACCCGACAGGACCCGCGGGGGACGAGCAGTACTTC.

This clonotype was recorded many times. The rearrangement uses TRBV7-2 and TRBJ1-1; weak D call: TRBD1 (5 bases). Germline V CDR1 and CDR2: SGHTA, FQGNSA. Trimming took 2 bases from V and 10 from J, leaving 17 bases between them. This CDR3 has 14 amino acids. The CDR3, as DNA: TGTGCCAGCAGCTTATCGTCCGGAGGGGCGAGAGCTTTCTTT. Amino acids: CASSLSSGGARAFF.